The following is a TCR beta chain sequence with its context. Its antigen is currently unknown. These data come from a study of OX40 agonist ivuxolimab in advanced cancers. Study details: While on treatment, patients had intravenous ivuxolimab at 0.01 to 10 mg/kg every 2 weeks. Overall study results and limits: Clonal expansion among partial responders at 0.1-3.0 mg/kg ranked near the lowest.

The CDR3 spans 14 residues. The V end was cut by 2 bases, the J end by 1 base, with 8 bases between. The V gene's germline CDR1 is SGHNT and CDR2 YYREEE (reference sequence). Clones were read by immunoSEQ multiplex PCR, and TCRdb kept only the in-frame ones, dropping some. Of 100,000 or so clones detected, approximately 90% appear once; the ten largest clones hold about 0.81%. The gene calls are TRBV5-4 and TRBJ2-3, with D perhaps TRBD1 (6 bases). The clonotype was recovered from an adult with an advanced solid tumor such as melanoma, head and neck, liver or kidney cancer. The sample was CD4+ or CD8+ T cells sorted from blood, taken in a trial of the OX40 agonist ivuxolimab. For the CDR3, the DNA is TGTGCCAGCAGCTTATACAGGGGCACAGATACGCAGTATTTT. Its protein is CASSLYRGTDTQYF.